This T cell receptor (beta chain) was identified in a study of T cell changes during pregnancy in multiple sclerosis. Profiling relied on immunoSEQ multiplex PCR, and the TCRdb table lists in-frame clones only, not all of them. The sample holds about 59,000 clones, around 94% seen once. The specimen was CD8+ T cells from peripheral blood mononuclear cells, collected after pregnancy. The TCR was taken from a female donor with multiple sclerosis, enrolled in a pregnancy study.

The CDR3 DNA is TGTGCCAGCAGCTTGGGGACAGGGAAGGCCTACGAGCAGTACTTC. Translation gives CASSLGTGKAYEQYF. The chain joins TRBV11-1 to TRBJ2-7, with TRBD1 matching 9 bases. CDR3 length: 15 residues. Trimming at V came to 3 bases and at J to 2 bases, leaving 5 bases not matched to a gene. CDR1 SGHAT and CDR2 FQDESV come from the germline V gene (reference sequence).